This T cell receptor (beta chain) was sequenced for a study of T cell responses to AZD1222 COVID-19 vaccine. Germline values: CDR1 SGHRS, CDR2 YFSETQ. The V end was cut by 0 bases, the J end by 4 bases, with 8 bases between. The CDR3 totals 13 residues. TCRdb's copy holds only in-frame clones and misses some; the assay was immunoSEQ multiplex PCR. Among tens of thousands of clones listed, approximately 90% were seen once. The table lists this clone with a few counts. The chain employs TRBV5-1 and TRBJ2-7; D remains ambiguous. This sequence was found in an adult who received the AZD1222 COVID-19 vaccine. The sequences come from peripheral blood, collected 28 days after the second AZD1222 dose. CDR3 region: CASSLEVDYEQYF. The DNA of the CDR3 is TGCGCCAGCAGCTTGGAGGTCGATTACGAGCAGTACTTC.